The clone carrying this T cell receptor beta chain came up once. Its cognate antigen is unknown. This specimen comes from a study of T cell responses to AZD1222 COVID-19 vaccine. General study results and limits: Of spike-specific TCRs, nearly half reportedly target regions left unmutated in variants.

The repertoire was sequenced with immunoSEQ multiplex PCR; TCRdb's copy has only in-frame clones and lacks some. Of some 130,000 clones listed, just under 95% are singletons. The CDR3 consists of 14 residues. V lost 2 bases and J lost 1, with 8 bases in between. Germline V CDR1 and CDR2: SGHVS, FQNEAQ. V usage is TRBV7-8 and J usage is TRBJ1-1; TRBD1 is a possible D gene (6 bases). The source material was peripheral blood, sampled 28 days after the second AZD1222 dose. This receptor was identified in an adult who received the AZD1222 COVID-19 vaccine. In DNA form, the CDR3 reads TGTGCCAGCAGCTTATCAGGGGCGAACACTGAAGCTTTCTTT. It specifies CASSLSGANTEAFF.